This T cell receptor (beta chain) was documented in a study of T-cell reconstitution after alpha-beta-depleted transplantation in children. This CDR3 has 15 residues. The germline gives CDR1 DFQATT, CDR2 SNEGSKA (reference sequence). V lost 0 bases, J lost 7 bases, and 8 bases stayed unmatched. The TCRbeta library incorporated unique molecular identifiers. TCRdb recomputed calls from the PCR reads with MiXCR, one row per CDR3 protein. The data show around 480,000 distinct CDR3 sequences, approximately 30% seen once. The chain links TRBV20-1 to TRBJ2-3, with 9 bases identical to TRBD2. The specimen comprised PBMCs from the stem cell graft donor, sampled from the stem cell graft. The receptor was isolated from a human donor who donated a stem cell graft to a child with aplastic anemia. For the CDR3, the DNA is TGCAGTGCTAGAGACCATAGCGGGAGTGGGAATACGCAGTATTTT. This translates into CSARDHSGSGNTQYF.